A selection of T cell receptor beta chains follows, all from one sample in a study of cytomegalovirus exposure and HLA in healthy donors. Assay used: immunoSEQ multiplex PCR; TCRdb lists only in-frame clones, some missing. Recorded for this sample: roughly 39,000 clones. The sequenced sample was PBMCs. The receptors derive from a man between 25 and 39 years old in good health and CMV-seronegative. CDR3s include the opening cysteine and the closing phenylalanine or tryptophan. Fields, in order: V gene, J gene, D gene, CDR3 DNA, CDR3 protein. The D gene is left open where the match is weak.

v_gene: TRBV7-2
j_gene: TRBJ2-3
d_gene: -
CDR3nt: TGTGCCAGCAAGACAGGTCCTAGCACAGATACGCAGTATTTT
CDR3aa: CASKTGPSTDTQYF

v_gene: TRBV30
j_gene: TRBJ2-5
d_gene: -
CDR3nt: TGTGCCTGGAGTAGGGTAGCGAGGCAGACCCAGTACTTC
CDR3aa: CAWSRVARQTQYF

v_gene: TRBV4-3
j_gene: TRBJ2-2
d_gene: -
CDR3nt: TGCGCCAGCAGCCACCTGACAGACTACACCGGGGAGCTGTTTTTT
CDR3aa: CASSHLTDYTGELFF

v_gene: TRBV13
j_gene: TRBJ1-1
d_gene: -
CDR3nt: TGTGCCAGCAGCCCGGCCAGAGGGGGGGACACTGAAGCTTTCTTT
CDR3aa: CASSPARGGDTEAFF

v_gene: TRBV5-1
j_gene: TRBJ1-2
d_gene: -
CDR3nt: TGCGCCAGCAGCTTGGGGGCTTATGGCTACACCTTC
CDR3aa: CASSLGAYGYTF

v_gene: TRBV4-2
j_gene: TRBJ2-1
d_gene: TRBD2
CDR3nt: TGTGCCAGCAGCCAAAGTAGCGGGATCCTCTCCTACAATGAGCAGTTCTTC
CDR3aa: CASSQSSGILSYNEQFF

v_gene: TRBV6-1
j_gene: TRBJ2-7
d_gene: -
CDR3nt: TGTGCCAGCAGTGAAAGCTGGCGGGTATCCTACGAGCAGTACTTC
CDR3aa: CASSESWRVSYEQYF

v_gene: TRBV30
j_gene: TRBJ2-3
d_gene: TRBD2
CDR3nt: TGTGCCTGCCGGACTAGCGGATACACAGATACGCAGTATTTT
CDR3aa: CACRTSGYTDTQYF

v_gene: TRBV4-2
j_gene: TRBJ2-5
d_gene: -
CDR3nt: TGTGCCAGCAGCCAAGTTGAAGCAGGGCATTGGGAGACCCAGTACTTC
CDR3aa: CASSQVEAGHWETQYF

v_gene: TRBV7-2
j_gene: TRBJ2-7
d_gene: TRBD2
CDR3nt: TGTGCCAGCAGCCCGCGGGGGATGCGCGACGAGCAGTACTTC
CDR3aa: CASSPRGMRDEQYF

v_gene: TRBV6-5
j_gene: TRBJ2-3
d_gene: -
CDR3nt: TGTGCCAGCAGTGCCACAGGGCATTACACAGATACGCAGTATTTT
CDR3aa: CASSATGHYTDTQYF

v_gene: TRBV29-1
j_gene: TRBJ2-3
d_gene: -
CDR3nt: TGCAGCGTTGAAATCAGTGGAGATACGCAGTATTTT
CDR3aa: CSVEISGDTQYF

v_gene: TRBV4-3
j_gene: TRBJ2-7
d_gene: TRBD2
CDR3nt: TGCGCCAGCAGCCAAGGACTAGCCGGCGACGAGCAGTACTTC
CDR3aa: CASSQGLAGDEQYF

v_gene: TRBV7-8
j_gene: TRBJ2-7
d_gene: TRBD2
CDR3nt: TGTGCCAGCAGCTTAGTGGCGGGAGATACCTACGAGCAGTACTTC
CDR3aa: CASSLVAGDTYEQYF

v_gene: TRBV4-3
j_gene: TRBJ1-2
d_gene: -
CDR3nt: TGCGCCAGCAGCCAAGATCGTACAGTTAACTATGGCTACACCTTC
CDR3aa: CASSQDRTVNYGYTF

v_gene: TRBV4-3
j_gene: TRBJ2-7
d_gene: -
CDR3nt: TGCGCCAGCAGCCAAGGACTACCCGCCTACGAGCAGTACTTC
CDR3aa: CASSQGLPAYEQYF

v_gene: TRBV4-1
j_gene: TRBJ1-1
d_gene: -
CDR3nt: TGCGCCAGCAGCCAAGATGGGGCGGAGGCTTTCTTT
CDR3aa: CASSQDGAEAFF

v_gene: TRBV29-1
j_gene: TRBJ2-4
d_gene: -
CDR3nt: TGCAGCGTTGAAGGACTAGCCAAAAACATTCAGTACTTC
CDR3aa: CSVEGLAKNIQYF

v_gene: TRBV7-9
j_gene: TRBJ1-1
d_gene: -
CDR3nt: TGTGCCAGCAGCTTTAAGCCGAACACTGAAGCTTTCTTT
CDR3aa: CASSFKPNTEAFF

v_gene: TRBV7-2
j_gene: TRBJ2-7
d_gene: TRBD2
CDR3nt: TGTGCCAGCAGCTTACCGGGGACTAGTCCATACGAGCAGTACTTC
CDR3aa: CASSLPGTSPYEQYF

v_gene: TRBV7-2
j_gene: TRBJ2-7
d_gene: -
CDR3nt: TGTGCCAGCAGCCCGCGTCGAGCAGGGAGGACCTACGAGCAGTACTTC
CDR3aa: CASSPRRAGRTYEQYF

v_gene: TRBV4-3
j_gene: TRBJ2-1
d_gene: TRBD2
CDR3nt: TGCGCCAGCAGCCAAGATTTTGGGCTAGCGGGACTACATGAGCAGTTCTTC
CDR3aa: CASSQDFGLAGLHEQFF

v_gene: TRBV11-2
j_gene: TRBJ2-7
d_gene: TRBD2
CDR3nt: TGTGCCAGCAGCTTAGATCCCCCGACTAGCGGGACGTACGAGCAGTACTTC
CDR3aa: CASSLDPPTSGTYEQYF

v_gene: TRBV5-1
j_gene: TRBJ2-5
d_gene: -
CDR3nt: TGCGCCAGCAGCAAGACAGGCAAACAAGAGACCCAGTACTTC
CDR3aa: CASSKTGKQETQYF

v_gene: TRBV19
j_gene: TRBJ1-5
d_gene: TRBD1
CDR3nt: TGTGCCAGTAGTGTGACAGGGGGAGCCTTTTGGCCCCAGCATTTT
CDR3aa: CASSVTGGAFWPQHF

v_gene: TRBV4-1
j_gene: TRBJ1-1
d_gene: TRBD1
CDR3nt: TGCGCCAGCAGCCAGTTCCCCACAGGGGACACTGAAGCTTTCTTT
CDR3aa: CASSQFPTGDTEAFF

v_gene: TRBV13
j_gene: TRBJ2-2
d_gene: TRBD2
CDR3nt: TGTGCCAGCAGCTTGGGTCGGGAGGTAACCGGGGAGCTGTTTTTT
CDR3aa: CASSLGREVTGELFF

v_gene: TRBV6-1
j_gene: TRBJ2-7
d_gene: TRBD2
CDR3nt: TGTGCCAGCAGTGAGCTAGCGGGATGGGAGCAGTACTTC
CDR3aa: CASSELAGWEQYF

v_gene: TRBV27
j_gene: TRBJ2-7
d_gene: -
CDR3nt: TGTGCCAGCAGTTTCGCCTCAGGGGGGTACGAGCAGTACTTC
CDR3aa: CASSFASGGYEQYF

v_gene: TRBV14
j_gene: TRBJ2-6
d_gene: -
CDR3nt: TGTGTCAGCAGCCAAGATCGTGGAGGTACTGGGGCCAACGTCCTGACTTTC
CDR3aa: CVSSQDRGGTGANVLTF

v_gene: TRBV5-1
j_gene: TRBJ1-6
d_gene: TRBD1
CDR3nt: TGCGCCAGCAGCTTGGGACAGGGGGATTCACCCCTCCACTTT
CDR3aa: CASSLGQGDSPLHF

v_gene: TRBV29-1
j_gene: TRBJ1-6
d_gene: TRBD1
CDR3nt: TGCAGCGTTCGGGGACAGGGAAATAATTCACCCCTCCACTTT
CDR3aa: CSVRGQGNNSPLHF

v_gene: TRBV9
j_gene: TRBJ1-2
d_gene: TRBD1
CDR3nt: TGTGCCGCCGGGAAAGGGGGCGACTATGGCTACACCTTC
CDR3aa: CAAGKGGDYGYTF

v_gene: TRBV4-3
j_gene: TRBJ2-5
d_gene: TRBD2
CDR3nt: TGCGCCAGCAGCCGCCAGGCGGCCCTAGCGGGAGGGCAAGAGACCCAGTACTTC
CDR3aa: CASSRQAALAGGQETQYF

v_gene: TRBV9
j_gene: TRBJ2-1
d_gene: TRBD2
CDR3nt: TGTGCCAGCAGCGGACTAGCGGGAGTGAGTGAGCAGTTCTTC
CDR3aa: CASSGLAGVSEQFF

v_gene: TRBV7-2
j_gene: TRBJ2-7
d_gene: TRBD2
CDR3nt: TGTGCCAGCAGCTGGGCGGGAGGGCCCTACGAGCAGTACTTC
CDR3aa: CASSWAGGPYEQYF

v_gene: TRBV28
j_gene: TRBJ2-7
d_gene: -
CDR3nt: TGTGCCAGCAGCTGGGGGGGCGACGAGCAGTACTTC
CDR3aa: CASSWGGDEQYF

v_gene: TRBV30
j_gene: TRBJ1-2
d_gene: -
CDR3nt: TGTGCCCGGTTCCCCCCATCGTTAAGCAGGCCCCGGGGGTATGGCTACACCTTC
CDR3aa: CARFPPSLSRPRGYGYTF

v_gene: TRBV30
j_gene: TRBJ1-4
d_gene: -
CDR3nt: TGTGCCTGGAGTGCAAGCCCTGAAAAACTGTTTTTT
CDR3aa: CAWSASPEKLFF

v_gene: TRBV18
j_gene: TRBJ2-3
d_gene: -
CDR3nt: TGTGCCAGCTCACCTCCGGGACTCCGCACAGATACGCAGTATTTT
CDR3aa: CASSPPGLRTDTQYF

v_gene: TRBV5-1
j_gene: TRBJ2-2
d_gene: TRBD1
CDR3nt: TGCGCCAGCAGCTTGGCCCTACCGACAGGGGGGACCGGGGAGCTGTTTTTT
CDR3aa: CASSLALPTGGTGELFF

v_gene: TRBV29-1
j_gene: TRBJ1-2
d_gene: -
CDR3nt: TGCAGCGGGGGGGGGCAGGGCTACACCTTC
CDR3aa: CSGGGQGYTF

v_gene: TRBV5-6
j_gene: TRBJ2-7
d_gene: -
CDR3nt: TGTGCCAGCAGCTTTAGGGGCGAGCAGTACTTC
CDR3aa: CASSFRGEQYF

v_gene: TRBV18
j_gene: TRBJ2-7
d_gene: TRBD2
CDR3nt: TGTGCCAGCTCACCGGGACTAGCGGGAGTGGTTAACGAGCAGTACTTC
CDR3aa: CASSPGLAGVVNEQYF

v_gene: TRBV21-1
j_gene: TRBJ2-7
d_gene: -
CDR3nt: TGTGCCAGCAGCAAAGTCGAGTATGGAGATGAGACCTACGAGCAGTACTTC
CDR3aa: CASSKVEYGDETYEQYF

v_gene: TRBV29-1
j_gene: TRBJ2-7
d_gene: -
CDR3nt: TGCAGCGTTTCCCTCAGGGTATCGGGCGAGCAGTACTTC
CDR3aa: CSVSLRVSGEQYF

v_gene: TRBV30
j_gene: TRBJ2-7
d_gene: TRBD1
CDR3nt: TGTGCCTGGAGTGTACCGAAGTGGGGACAGGGGACCTACGAGCAGTACTTC
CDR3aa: CAWSVPKWGQGTYEQYF

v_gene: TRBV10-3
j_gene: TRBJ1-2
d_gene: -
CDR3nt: TGTGCCACCACCGAGGGGGTAATAAAGATGCGTGGCTACACCTTC
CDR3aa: CATTEGVIKMRGYTF

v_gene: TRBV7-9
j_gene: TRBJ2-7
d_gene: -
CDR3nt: TGTGCCAGCAGCTTAGCGGACAGATCCTACGAGCAGTACTTC
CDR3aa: CASSLADRSYEQYF